Listed below are T cell receptor beta chains from one sample, sequenced in a study of blood T cell repertoires in COVID-19. Clones were read by immunoSEQ multiplex PCR, and TCRdb kept only the in-frame ones, dropping some. This table holds a few hundred thousand clones, 90% found once. The sequenced sample was peripheral blood. These receptors were taken from a woman aged 55 to 70 with COVID-19, enrolled during active disease. Each CDR3 is given with its conserved first and last residue. D genes are given only for firm matches. Expanded clones get a size class; other rows say once, few or many, or leave the size out.

J gene,clone size,V gene,D gene,CDR3 DNA,CDR3 protein
TRBJ2-1,.,TRBV7-2,TRBD2,TGTGCCAGCAGCTCCCGGACTAGCGGGGTCGACAATGAGCAGTTCTTC,CASSSRTSGVDNEQFF
TRBJ1-4,few,TRBV4-3,TRBD1,TGCGCCAGCAGCCAACAAACAGGGGTTGGTGAAAAACTGTTTTTT,CASSQQTGVGEKLFF
TRBJ2-3,.,TRBV10-3,TRBD2,TGTGCCATCAGTAGCGGGGGGGCTGAGGATACGCAGTATTTT,CAISSGGAEDTQYF
TRBJ2-4,.,TRBV7-9,TRBD1,TGTGCCAGCAGCTTTAGCAGGGGGTTAGGAAACATTCAGTACTTC,CASSFSRGLGNIQYF
TRBJ1-3,.,TRBV3-1/TRBV3-2,.,TGTGCCAGCAGCCACGCGGGGGGGTCCGGCGGAAACACCATATATTTT,CASSHAGGSGGNTIYF
TRBJ1-6,.,TRBV5-8,.,TGTGCCAGCAGCCCCAGGCCGAGCTCCTATAATTCACCCCTCCACTTT,CASSPRPSSYNSPLHF
TRBJ1-2,.,TRBV30,TRBD1,TGTGCCTGGAGGGGGACAGGGCAACCCACTAACTATGGCTACACCTTC,CAWRGTGQPTNYGYTF
TRBJ2-1,.,TRBV9,TRBD1,TGTGCCAGCACCGAACAGGGGATCGCCTACAATGAGCAGTTCTTC,CASTEQGIAYNEQFF
TRBJ2-3,.,TRBV5-1,.,TGCGCCAGCAGCTTGGCGGGGACTGAGGCGGGTACGCAGTATTTT,CASSLAGTEAGTQYF
TRBJ1-2,once,TRBV30,.,TGTGCCTGGAGTGTCGGCAGGGGCTTCTATGGCTACACCTTC,CAWSVGRGFYGYTF